This TCR beta chain was captured in a study of blood T cell repertoires in COVID-19. Study-wide context: COVID-19 samples, acute and convalescent, were from the United States, Italy and Spain. PBMCs, B-cell-depleted T cells, or T cells provided the cDNA or gDNA that made up the material.

The length of the CDR3 is 15 residues. Germline V lookup: CDR1 SGHAT, CDR2 FQNNGV. V shed 1 base and J 4 bases; nucleotides not matched to a gene: 4. Original data processing: Reference gene primers were amplified, and this amplification served to estimate nucleated cell counts. The repertoire was sequenced with immunoSEQ multiplex PCR; TCRdb's copy has only in-frame clones and lacks some. Clonal size and the V and J genes are those of that table, whereas D and trimming came from the DNA. The profile shows fewer than 90,000 clones, about 80% of them singletons. Sequencing used peripheral blood. This receptor was taken from a woman in her forties or fifties with acute or convalescent COVID-19. The chain recombines TRBV11-2 with TRBJ2-1; 7 bases agree with TRBD2. CDR3 bases: TGTGCCAGCAGCTTAGGAGCGGGGCGTTACAATGAGCAGTTCTTC. It is translated as CASSLGAGRYNEQFF.